This T cell receptor (beta chain) appears in the sequencing data of a study of tumor and adjacent non-tumor tissue in lung cancer. Study overall: Some 3.9 million productive TCRbeta reads were obtained per sample on average.

Study conclusions and caveats: Compared with tumor, normal lung showed significantly lower TCR diversity.

No cell sorting was done before RNA was extracted from the tissue. The germline V gene encodes CDR1 SGHAT and CDR2 FQDESV (reference sequence). The CDR3 is made up of 16 amino acids. Three rounds of nested PCR, following a modified ARM-PCR protocol, produced the TCRbeta library. TCRdb redid the calling of the multiplex PCR reads with MiXCR, one entry per CDR3 protein. The table lists roughly 200,000 distinct CDR3 sequences, 60% to 75% of them singletons. On this clonotype: The antigen is undetermined. The germline gene is not matched at one end of the junction; a read error may be the cause.

The clonotype comes from a man between 60 and 75 years old with non-small cell lung cancer. Sequencing used lung tumor tissue. The J gene is TRBJ2-1, the V gene TRBV11-1; D possibly corresponds to TRBD1 (6 bases). As DNA, the CDR3 is TGTGCCAGCAGCCAGAGTGGGACACACTTACAGGGTGAGCAGTTATTC. Its protein product is CASSQSGTHLQGEQLF.